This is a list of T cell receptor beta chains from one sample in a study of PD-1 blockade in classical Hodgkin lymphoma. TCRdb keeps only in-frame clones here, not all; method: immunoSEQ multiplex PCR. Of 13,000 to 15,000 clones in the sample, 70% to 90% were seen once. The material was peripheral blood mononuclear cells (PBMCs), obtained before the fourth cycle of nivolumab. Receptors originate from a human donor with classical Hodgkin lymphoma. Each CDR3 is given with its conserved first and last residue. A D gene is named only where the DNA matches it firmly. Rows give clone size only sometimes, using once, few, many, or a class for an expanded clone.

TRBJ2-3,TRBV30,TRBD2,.,CAWSEGTIDTQYF,TGTGCCTGGAGTGAAGGGACTATAGATACGCAGTATTTT
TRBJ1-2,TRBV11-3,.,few,CASSFQGRGYTF,TGTGCCAGCAGCTTCCAGGGAAGGGGCTACACCTTC
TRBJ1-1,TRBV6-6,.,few,CASSPTGNTEAFF,TGTGCCAGCAGCCCGACAGGGAACACTGAAGCTTTCTTT
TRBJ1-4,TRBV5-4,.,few,CASSLASGGTTGEKLFF,TGTGCCAGCAGCTTGGCTTCCGGTGGGACCACGGGTGAAAAACTGTTTTTT
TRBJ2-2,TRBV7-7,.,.,CASSPGRSGELFF,TGTGCCAGCAGCCCCGGGCGGTCCGGGGAGCTGTTTTTT
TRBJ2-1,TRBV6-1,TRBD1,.,CASSGWTGRNEQFF,TGTGCCAGCAGTGGGTGGACAGGACGCAATGAGCAGTTCTTC
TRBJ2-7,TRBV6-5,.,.,CASSPSFSYEQYF,TGTGCCAGCAGTCCTAGTTTTAGCTACGAGCAGTACTTC
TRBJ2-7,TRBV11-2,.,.,CASSLETAYEQYF,TGTGCCAGCAGCTTAGAGACAGCCTACGAGCAGTACTTC
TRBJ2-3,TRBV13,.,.,CASSASGSASRDTQYF,TGTGCCAGCAGCGCCTCAGGGAGCGCCTCCAGGGATACGCAGTATTTT
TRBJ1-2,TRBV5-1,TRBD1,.,CASSFTRGPDYGYTF,TGCGCCAGCAGCTTCACCAGGGGGCCGGACTATGGCTACACCTTC